A single sample gave rise to the 31 T cell receptor beta chains below, sequenced in a study of cytomegalovirus exposure and HLA in healthy donors (dated by TCRdb to about 2017). Libraries came from the immunoSEQ multiplex PCR assay. A mixture of 60 forward primers for TCR Vbeta segments and 13 reverse primers for TCR Jbeta segments was used in the multiplex PCR. As stored in TCRdb, this immuneACCESS dataset retains in-frame rearrangements with V and J assigned. A fraction of the clones does not appear; measured against another copy, unresolved V genes explain less than half of the discrepancy, and the remainder lacks a known reason. For this sample there are 80,000 to 100,000 clones; over 75% appear just once. Of the sample, around 3.6% is held by the ten largest clones. Sequencing was done on a sample of PBMCs. These receptors were obtained from a man aged 35 to 55 in good health and CMV-seronegative.

The chain couples TRBV28 to TRBJ2-7; possible D gene TRBD2, 6 bases. The CDR3 extends over 16 amino acids. Per germline, CDR1 MDHEN and CDR2 SYDVKM. V lost 4 bases, J lost 6 bases, and 22 bases lay in between. CDR3 region: CASSSAGGIRQGEQYF. CDR3 DNA: TGTGCCAGCAGTTCCGCTGGGGGGATCCGCCAGGGCGAGCAGTACTTC.

The rearrangement uses TRBV30 and TRBJ1-5; no clear D. Trimming pared 0 bases from V and 1 base from J, leaving 4 bases between. The CDR3 sequence is 13 residues long. Per the germline V gene, CDR1 is GTSNPN and CDR2 is SVGIG (reference sequence). CDR3 protein: CAWSVQSNQPQHF. The CDR3 DNA reads as TGTGCCTGGAGTGTACAGAGCAATCAGCCCCAGCATTTT.

A few counts support this clone. The chain links TRBV7-9 to TRBJ1-1, with 8 bases lining up with TRBD1. The V gene's germline CDR1 is SEHNR and CDR2 FQNEAQ (reference sequence). V was pared by 5 bases and J by 5 bases, with 19 bases of the junction left unmatched. This CDR3 contains 18 residues. The CDR3 protein is CASSTEGTGGSRQTEAFF. The CDR3 DNA reads TGTGCCAGCAGCACCGAGGGGACAGGCGGTTCCAGGCAAACTGAAGCTTTCTTT.

A few counts support this clone. The chain couples TRBV9 to TRBJ2-1; the match to TRBD2 covers 11 bases. J was trimmed by 0 bases and V by 0 bases; bases with no gene match: 2. The V gene's germline CDR1 is SGDLS and CDR2 YYNGEE. The CDR3 runs 17 residues. This CDR3 reads CASSVGLAGNSYNEQFF. The CDR3, as DNA: TGTGCCAGCAGCGTAGGACTAGCGGGAAACTCCTACAATGAGCAGTTCTTC.

This CDR3 reads CASSRRLAGGGLHEQFF. The CDR3 nucleotides are TGTGCCAGCAGCCGGCGACTAGCGGGAGGGGGCTTGCATGAGCAGTTCTTC. The V and J genes are TRBV13 and TRBJ2-1; 14 positions agree with TRBD2. This CDR3 has 17 amino acids. Germline CDR1 is PRHDT and CDR2 is FYEKMQ (reference sequence). The V segment lost 5 bases and the J segment 8 bases; nucleotides outside the gene matches: 11.

The count of this clone is one. The V call is TRBV28, the J call TRBJ2-7; the match to TRBD1 covers 8 bases. CDR3 size: 15 residues. The junction had 10 bases not matched to a gene; V was cut back by 5 bases and J by 4 bases. Germline V gene data show CDR1 as MDHEN and CDR2 as SYDVKM. CDR3 DNA sequence: TGTGCCAGCAGTCCTCCAGGACAGGGTTCGTACGAGCAGTACTTC. Translation gives CASSPPGQGSYEQYF.

The chain links TRBV14 to TRBJ1-6; 9 bases align to TRBD1. The ends lost 0 bases at V and 13 bases at J; junction bases unmatched: 10. CDR3 length equals 16 residues. Germline values: CDR1 SGHDN, CDR2 FVKESK. CDR3 sequence: CASSQEGTGLLSPLHF. In DNA, the CDR3 is TGTGCCAGCAGCCAAGAGGGGACAGGGCTTTTATCTCCCCTCCACTTT.

V and J are TRBV7-9 and TRBJ2-5; D may be TRBD2 (5 bases). The V gene lost 6 bases and the J gene lost 1 base, with 18 bases spanning the gap. The length of the CDR3 is 16 residues. Germline V gene lookup returns CDR1 SEHNR and CDR2 FQNEAQ (reference sequence). DNA of the CDR3: TGTGCCAGCAGGTTGGGTTCCCGGGGAAGCCAAGAGACCCAGTACTTC. Translating it yields CASRLGSRGSQETQYF.

The V call is TRBV7-9, the J call TRBJ1-2; the match to TRBD1 covers 10 bases. V was clipped by 5 bases and J by 6 bases; unmatched bases: 6. Germline V gene data show CDR1 as SEHNR and CDR2 as FQNEAQ (reference sequence). The CDR3 covers 14 residues. Here the CDR3 reads CASSPGQGTHGYTF. The CDR3 DNA follows: TGTGCCAGCAGCCCGGGACAGGGGACTCATGGCTACACCTTC. Filled out from reference TRBV7-9 and TRBJ1-2, the complete variable domain reads DTGVSQNPRHKITKRGQNVTFRCDPISEHNRLYWYRQTLGQGPEFLTYFQNEAQLEKSRLLSDRFSAERPKGSFSTLEIQRTEQGDSAMYLCASSPGQGTHGYTFGSGTRLTVV.

The chain has TRBV2 and TRBJ1-4; 7 bases are shared with TRBD1. CDR1 and CDR2 from the germline V gene are SNHLY and FYNNEI. This CDR3 comprises 14 residues. The V segment lost 5 bases and the J segment 5 bases; nucleotides outside the gene matches: 5. CDR3 nucleotides: TGTGCCAGCAGTCCGGGACAGATGAATGAAAAACTGTTTTTT. Encoded protein: CASSPGQMNEKLFF.

CDR3 bases: TGCGCCAGCAGCACGGGACTAGCGGGGACCACAGATACGCAGTATTTT. This gives the protein CASSTGLAGTTDTQYF. This chain connects TRBV5-1 to TRBJ2-3; TRBD2 agrees at 13 bases. CDR1 is SGHRS and CDR2 is YFSETQ in the germline V gene. This CDR3 is 16 amino acids long. V lost 4 bases and J lost 2; bases outside the gene matches: 4.

The CDR3 DNA is TGTGCCAGCACCGGACAGATCTACAATGAGCAGTTCTTC. Translating it yields CASTGQIYNEQFF. The chain is built from TRBV6-1 and TRBJ2-1; perhaps TRBD1 as D (6 bases). CDR3 length: 13 residues. CDR1 is MNHNS, CDR2 SASEGT, per germline. Trimming removed 7 bases at V and 3 bases at J, with 10 bases between.

This rearrangement joins TRBV4-1 to TRBJ2-3, with 9 bases aligning to TRBD2. Germline trimming cut 4 bases from V and 3 bases from J; bases unmatched to any gene: 11. Germline CDR1 and CDR2: MGHRA and YSYEKL. The CDR3 loop spans 17 amino acids. CDR3 protein: CASSLTSAGGLTDTQYF. Here the CDR3 DNA reads TGCGCCAGCAGCCTGACCAGTGCGGGGGGGCTAACAGATACGCAGTATTTT.

This clone showed up many times. The J gene is TRBJ2-3, the V gene TRBV28; 9 bases are a match to TRBD1. Trimming removed 11 bases from V and 4 bases from J; junction bases left unmatched: 4. Germline CDR1 reads MDHEN; CDR2 reads SYDVKM. This CDR3 spans 12 amino acids. The CDR3 DNA is TGTGCCTCCGGGACAGGGCCAGATACGCAGTATTTT. Its translation is CASGTGPDTQYF.

The rearrangement joins TRBV5-4 to TRBJ2-7; a weak D match, TRBD2 (7 bases). Deletions cut 5 bases from V and 4 bases from J, with 16 bases between. There are 14 residues in the CDR3. Germline V lookup: CDR1 SGHNT, CDR2 YYREEE (reference sequence). As DNA, the CDR3 is TGTGCCAGCAGTAGGGGGGGGGCGGGGTACGAGCAGTACTTC. Protein product: CASSRGGAGYEQYF.

This rearrangement joins TRBV14 to TRBJ2-6, with D possibly TRBD1 on 5 matching bases. Germline loops: CDR1 SGHDN, CDR2 FVKESK. The V end was cut by 1 base, the J end by 2 bases, with 18 bases between. CDR3 size: 19 residues. CDR3 residues: CASSQVGADYPTGANVLTF. The CDR3 DNA sequence: TGTGCCAGCAGCCAAGTTGGGGCAGATTATCCGACTGGGGCCAACGTCCTGACTTTC.

This clone occurred a few times. The chain has TRBV6-4 and TRBJ1-1, with 10 bases that match TRBD1. Germline CDR1 MRHNA, CDR2 SNTAGT. This CDR3 region has 19 residues. The V gene end was trimmed by 4 bases and the J gene end by 0 bases; junction bases not matched to a gene: 14. The CDR3 nucleotides are TGTGCCAGCAGTGCCGACCCGGGACAGGGGCGCTTAATGAACACTGAAGCTTTCTTT. It translates to CASSADPGQGRLMNTEAFF.

The J gene is TRBJ2-7, the V gene TRBV28; 7 bases are a match to TRBD1. Germline assignment: CDR1 MDHEN and CDR2 SYDVKM. The CDR3 sequence is 17 residues long. The V and J ends lost 3 bases and 0 bases, in that order; junction bases with no gene match: 11. In DNA, the CDR3 is TGTGCCAGCAGTTTGTCTCGACCGGGACAGAGCTCCTACGAGCAGTACTTC. As protein: CASSLSRPGQSSYEQYF. Full variable domain (rest looked up from reference TRBV28 and TRBJ2-7): DVKVTQSSRYLVKRTGEKVFLECVQDMDHENMFWYRQDPGLGLRLIYFSYDVKMKEKGDIPEGYSVSREKKERFSLILESASTNQTSMYLCASSLSRPGQSSYEQYFGPGTRLTVT.

The rearrangement uses TRBV6-1 and TRBJ2-5, with D perhaps matching TRBD1 (6 bases). CDR3 length: 15 residues. From germline, CDR1 is MNHNS and CDR2 SASEGT. The V end was cut by 2 bases, the J end by 5 bases, with 15 bases between. As DNA, the CDR3 is TGTGCCAGCAGTGAAACCATGACAGGCTGGGAGACCCAGTACTTC. Translation gives CASSETMTGWETQYF.

V usage is TRBV27 and J usage is TRBJ2-1; 8 bases fit TRBD2. CDR1 and CDR2 from the germline V gene are MNHEY and SMNVEV (reference sequence). The CDR3 contains 16 residues. The V and J ends lost 5 bases and 4 bases, in that order; junction bases with no gene match: 10. For the CDR3, the DNA is TGTGCCAGCAGTCTTGGGCTAGCGGGCAAATACAATGAGCAGTTCTTC. Its translation is CASSLGLAGKYNEQFF.

The chain is built from TRBV27 and TRBJ1-5; the match to TRBD1 covers 7 bases. Trimming removed 4 bases from V and 6 bases from J; junction bases left unmatched: 12. This CDR3 has 16 amino acids. Germline loops: CDR1 MNHEY, CDR2 SMNVEV (reference sequence). CDR3 sequence: CASSYNLRGRGQPQHF. CDR3 nucleotides: TGTGCCAGCAGTTACAACCTGAGGGGGCGCGGTCAGCCCCAGCATTTT.

The chain couples TRBV5-1 to TRBJ2-7; 8 bases are a match to TRBD2. The V and J ends lost 0 bases and 4 bases, in that order; junction bases with no gene match: 3. The CDR3 is 14 residues long. Germline V gives CDR1 SGHRS, CDR2 YFSETQ. CDR3 nucleotide sequence: TGCGCCAGCAGCTTGGAGGCTAGCGGGTACGAGCAGTACTTC. Translation: CASSLEASGYEQYF.

CDR3 sequence (DNA): TGTGCCAGCTCACCTCTGGGGACAGGCTCCAATCAGCCCCAGCATTTT. Amino acid sequence: CASSPLGTGSNQPQHF. V is TRBV18 and J is TRBJ1-5; TRBD1 matches at 8 bases. V trimming: 3 bases; J trimming: 3 bases; junction bases outside the gene matches: 7. This CDR3 is 16 amino acids long. CDR1 and CDR2 (germline): KGHSH, LQKENI. Supplemented by reference TRBV18 and TRBJ1-5, the full variable domain reads NAGVMQNPRHLVRRRGQEARLRCSPMKGHSHVYWYRQLPEEGLKFMVYLQKENIIDESGMPKERFSAEFPKEGPSILRIQQVVRGDSAAYFCASSPLGTGSNQPQHFGDGTRLSIL.

The rearrangement joins TRBV14 to TRBJ2-7; 10 bases agree with TRBD1. Unmatched junction bases numbered 11, after V lost 3 bases and J lost 3 bases. Germline V lookup: CDR1 SGHDN, CDR2 FVKESK. This CDR3 region has 17 residues. The CDR3 sequence: CASSQRGTGAASYEQYF. The CDR3 DNA reads TGTGCCAGCAGCCAGAGGGGGACAGGGGCAGCCAGCTACGAGCAGTACTTC.

This chain links TRBV15 with TRBJ1-1; possible D gene TRBD1, 6 bases. Trimming took off 0 bases at V and 13 bases at J, with 21 bases between the two ends. The CDR3 extends over 15 amino acids. The germline V gene encodes CDR1 LNHNV and CDR2 YYDKDF (reference sequence). The CDR3 loop reads CATSRDRAAGENVFF. The CDR3 DNA reads TGTGCCACCAGCAGAGATAGGGCCGCAGGGGAGAATGTTTTCTTT.

This rearrangement joins TRBV30 to TRBJ2-1; 7 bases are a match to TRBD2. The CDR3 is 15 residues long. V lost 3 bases to trimming and J lost 0 bases; unmatched junction nucleotides: 5. Germline values: CDR1 GTSNPN, CDR2 SVGIG (reference sequence). In DNA form, the CDR3 reads TGTGCCTGGAGCCTTAGCGGGTACTCCTACAATGAGCAGTTCTTC. Protein product: CAWSLSGYSYNEQFF.

The CDR3, as DNA: TGTGCCAGCAGCCCCTGGACTAGCGGGAAAACCGGGGAGCTGTTTTTT. Its protein is CASSPWTSGKTGELFF. The chain combines TRBV7-9 with TRBJ2-2; 12 positions agree with TRBD2. Germline assignment: CDR1 SEHNR and CDR2 FQNEAQ (reference sequence). The V segment lost 5 bases and the J segment 5 bases; nucleotides outside the gene matches: 6. This CDR3 comprises 16 residues.

This clone was found a few times. In nucleotides, the CDR3 is TGTGCCAGCAGTTCCCGGGACAGGGGACAAAATGAGCAGTTCTTC. Translating gives CASSSRDRGQNEQFF. The chain has TRBV6-5 and TRBJ2-1, with 10 bases fitting TRBD1. The germline gives CDR1 MNHEY, CDR2 SVGAGI. Germline trimming cut 4 bases from V and 7 bases from J; bases unmatched to any gene: 7. This CDR3 comprises 15 residues.

CDR3 protein: CASREQGHEQYF. CDR3 DNA: TGTGCCAGCAGAGAACAGGGGCACGAGCAGTACTTC. V and J are TRBV2 and TRBJ2-7; 7 nucleotides match TRBD1. CDR3 length: 12 residues. Germline values: CDR1 SNHLY, CDR2 FYNNEI. The J segment lost 5 bases and the V segment lost 6 bases, leaving 4 bases of the junction unmatched. The full variable domain, in which reference TRBV2 and TRBJ2-7 provide the parts outside the CDR3, is EPEVTQTPSHQVTQMGQEVILRCVPISNHLYFYWYRQILGQKVEFLVSFYNNEISEKSEIFDDQFSVERPDGSNFTLKIRSTKLEDSAMYFCASREQGHEQYFGPGTRLTVT.

J is TRBJ2-1 and V is TRBV13, with 10 positions matching TRBD2. This CDR3 is built from 15 residues. Germline V gene sequence: CDR1 PRHDT, CDR2 FYEKMQ (reference sequence). V shed 5 bases and J 7 bases; nucleotides not matched to a gene: 8. The CDR3 region has the DNA TGTGCCAGCAGCCCACAGGGACTAGCGCTGAATGAGCAGTTCTTC. As protein: CASSPQGLALNEQFF. The variable domain in full, completed from reference TRBV13 and TRBJ2-1, reads AAGVIQSPRHLIKEKRETATLKCYPIPRHDTVYWYQQGPGQDPQFLISFYEKMQSDKGSIPDRFSAQQFSDYHSELNMSSLELGDSALYFCASSPQGLALNEQFFGPGTRLTVL.

This chain connects TRBV18 to TRBJ1-2, with D possibly matching TRBD1 (5 bases). V was trimmed by 2 bases and J by 8 bases, leaving 15 bases between them. CDR3 size: 14 residues. The germline V gene encodes CDR1 KGHSH and CDR2 LQKENI. DNA for the CDR3: TGTGCCAGCTCACCATACATCTCAGGGTGCGGCTACACCTTC. Encoded protein: CASSPYISGCGYTF.